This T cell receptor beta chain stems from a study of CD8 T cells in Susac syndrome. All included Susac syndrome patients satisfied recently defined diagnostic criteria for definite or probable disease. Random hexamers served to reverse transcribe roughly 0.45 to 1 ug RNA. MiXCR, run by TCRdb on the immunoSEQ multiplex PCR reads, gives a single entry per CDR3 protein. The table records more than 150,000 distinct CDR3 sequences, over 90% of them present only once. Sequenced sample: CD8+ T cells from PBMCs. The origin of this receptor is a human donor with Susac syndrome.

The DNA of the CDR3 is TGTGCCAGCAGTTACCCCCGGACAGTCTCCTCCTACGAGCAGTACTTC. It is translated as CASSYPRTVSSYEQYF. V is TRBV6-5 and J is TRBJ2-7; TRBD1 might be the D (6 bases). Trimming took off 2 bases at V and 0 bases at J, with 14 bases between the two ends. The CDR3 totals 16 residues. Germline V gives CDR1 MNHEY, CDR2 SVGAGI.